This T cell receptor beta chain comes out of a study of PD-1 blockade in classical Hodgkin lymphoma. Overall study findings and caveats: Baseline diversity resembling that of newly diagnosed patients was seen in complete responders.

Relapse after autologous stem cell transplantation occurred in every patient, and brentuximab vedotin exposure varied. Magnetic depletion of unwanted cells isolated CD4+ T cells from thawed PBMCs. Details on this clone: Antigen: not known.

In germline, CDR1 is SGHVS, CDR2 FQNEAQ. V dropped 5 bases and J dropped 0 bases, with 11 bases sitting between them. The CDR3 is 15 residues long. Clones were read by immunoSEQ multiplex PCR, and TCRdb kept only the in-frame ones, dropping some. The repertoire holds 13,000 or so clones, under 85% seen once, with roughly 1.5% in the top ten. The material was CD4+ T cells from blood, obtained at baseline. This clonotype was obtained from a human donor with classical Hodgkin lymphoma. This chain connects TRBV7-8 to TRBJ2-1, with D perhaps matching TRBD2 (6 bases). Here the CDR3 DNA reads TGTGCCAGCAGCCGCCTCGGGGGCTCCTACAATGAGCAGTTCTTC. It specifies CASSRLGGSYNEQFF.